A single sample gave rise to the 9 T cell receptor beta chains below, sequenced in a study of cytomegalovirus exposure and HLA in healthy donors. This PCR relied on a set of 60 Vbeta primers and 13 Jbeta primers. Sequencing was performed with immunoSEQ multiplex PCR; in TCRdb, only in-frame clones are kept and a portion is missing. Here the sample spans roughly 180,000 clones, more than 75% being singletons. The sequencing input was PBMCs. The receptors stem from a woman younger than 45 in good health and CMV-seropositive.

There are a few counts of this clone. The genes are TRBV4-3 and TRBJ1-2; 7 bases agree with TRBD1. The CDR3 spans 14 residues. The germline CDR1 and CDR2 sequences are LGHNA and YSLEER. V lost 3 bases, J lost 8 bases, and 9 bases stayed unmatched. The CDR3 region is CASSHKRTGRGYTF. The CDR3 coding sequence is TGCGCCAGCAGCCATAAGAGGACAGGCCGGGGCTACACCTTC.

There are a few counts of this clone. The chain links TRBV14 to TRBJ2-1; TRBD2 is a possible D gene (6 bases). Trimming stripped 3 bases from V and 7 bases from J, with 16 bases between. This CDR3 has 15 amino acids. In germline, CDR1 is SGHDN, CDR2 FVKESK. The CDR3 bases are TGTGCCAGCAGCCACTATAGCGGTAGTAGGAATGAGCAGTTCTTC. It yields the protein CASSHYSGSRNEQFF.

This sequence joins TRBV7-9 and TRBJ1-1; 9 nucleotides align to TRBD1. V lost 3 bases, J lost 5 bases, and 13 bases stayed unmatched. CDR1 SEHNR and CDR2 FQNEAQ come from the germline V gene (reference sequence). The CDR3 totals 17 residues. As DNA, the CDR3 is TGTGCCAGCAGCTTCCCCATTGTCGGGACAGGGAGAACTGAAGCTTTCTTT. Translated: CASSFPIVGTGRTEAFF.

The chain has TRBV11-1 and TRBJ1-1, with 8 bases matching TRBD1. Germline V CDR1 and CDR2: SGHAT, FQDESV (reference sequence). The ends lost 1 base at V and 3 bases at J; junction bases unmatched: 13. The CDR3 is 18 residues long. The DNA of the CDR3 is TGTGCCAGCAGCTTAGGCCGACAGGGGAAAGGGAGGGACACTGAAGCTTTCTTT. Translation: CASSLGRQGKGRDTEAFF.

The V and J genes are TRBV7-8 and TRBJ2-5, with 7 nucleotides matching TRBD2. The CDR3 runs 18 residues. CDR1 and CDR2 from the germline V gene are SGHVS and FQNEAQ. The V gene end was trimmed by 0 bases and the J gene end by 0 bases; junction bases not matched to a gene: 10. In DNA form, the CDR3 reads TGTGCCAGCAGCTTAGCCCCGACTAGCCTATGGTACCAAGAGACCCAGTACTTC. It is translated as CASSLAPTSLWYQETQYF.

V is TRBV9 and J is TRBJ2-1, with 10 bases fitting TRBD1. The junction had 7 bases not matched to a gene; V was cut back by 4 bases and J by 6 bases. The CDR3 is 15 amino acids. Germline V gene sequence: CDR1 SGDLS, CDR2 YYNGEE. The CDR3 coding sequence is TGTGCCAGCAGCCCCCGGGACAGGGGAGTCAATGAGCAGTTCTTC. Its translation is CASSPRDRGVNEQFF.

The CDR3 spells CASSLLAGGTDTQYF. CDR3 bases: TGTGCCAGCAGCTTGCTAGCGGGGGGCACAGATACGCAGTATTTT. The V gene is TRBV7-8, the J gene TRBJ2-3; the match to TRBD2 covers 10 bases. The V gene end was trimmed by 3 bases and the J gene end by 1 base; junction bases not matched to a gene: 1. The CDR3 covers 15 residues. Per the germline V gene, CDR1 is SGHVS and CDR2 is FQNEAQ.

The chain uses TRBV19 and TRBJ2-7, with TRBD2 matching 11 bases. V gave up 5 bases and J gave up 2 bases; unmatched junction bases: 5. CDR1 is LNHDA and CDR2 is SQIVND in the germline V gene (reference sequence). This CDR3 spans 15 amino acids. The CDR3 DNA sequence: TGTGCCAGTAGTCCTCGGACTAGCGGGCCCTACGAGCAGTACTTC. The encoded protein is CASSPRTSGPYEQYF.

Here the CDR3 DNA reads TGCGCCAGCAAGGGAGGGGGGGCCGGCGAGGATACGCAGTATTTT. This codes for CASKGGGAGEDTQYF. This rearrangement joins TRBV10-1 to TRBJ2-3, with D tentatively TRBD2 (7 bases). V was trimmed by 7 bases and J by 6 bases, leaving 20 bases between them. The CDR3 has 15 amino acids. The germline V gene encodes CDR1 WNHNN and CDR2 SYGVQD (reference sequence).